The next 2 T cell receptor beta chains were all read from a single sample in a study of T cell responses to AZD1222 COVID-19 vaccine. The table came from immunoSEQ multiplex PCR; TCRdb's copy has only in-frame clones and leaves some out. This sample has 100,000 to 150,000 clones, with 85% to 90% found just once. Specimen: peripheral blood, collected on day 0 of AZD1222 vaccination. The source is an adult in good health.

This clone was picked up a small number of times. This sequence joins TRBV5-1 and TRBJ2-7; D is tentatively TRBD1 or TRBD2 (5 bases each). CDR1 SGHRS and CDR2 YFSETQ come from the germline V gene. The length of the CDR3 is 11 residues. The V end was cut by 4 bases, the J end by 3 bases, with 5 bases between. CDR3 protein: CASSGGYEQYF. CDR3 DNA sequence: TGCGCCAGCAGCGGGGGCTACGAGCAGTACTTC.

The chain recombines TRBV6-6 with TRBJ2-7; tentative D call: TRBD2 (7 bases). Germline V lookup: CDR1 MNHNY, CDR2 SVGAGI (reference sequence). This CDR3 has 13 residues. V shed 6 bases and J shed 5 bases, with 14 bases lying between them. This CDR3 is CASRPGGTDEQYF. CDR3 sequence (DNA): TGTGCCAGCAGACCGGGGGGCACCGACGAGCAGTACTTC.